This T cell receptor beta chain is from a study of T cells after yellow fever vaccination. Study-wide points: In FACS-sorted repertoires, abundant clonotypes from the bulk population could appear as contaminants. A minor fraction of clonotypes spanned both CD4 and CD8 compartments.

TCRdb processed the 5' RACE reads anew with MiXCR; each CDR3 protein has one entry. The table has 150,000 to 200,000 distinct CDR3 sequences, approximately 10% seen once; the top ten hold about 38%. Germline assignment: CDR1 LGHNA and CDR2 YNFKEQ. The CDR3 runs 13 residues. The V and J ends lost 1 base and 3 bases respectively, with 4 bases between them. There are many counts of this clonotype. Antigen unknown. The sequences come from CD8+ T cells sorted from PBMCs, collected 15 days after the yellow fever booster vaccination. This TCR came from a man younger than 35 who received the YFV17D yellow fever vaccine. The chain joins TRBV4-2 to TRBJ2-1; D ambiguous. CDR3 residues: CASSQGGYNEQFF. The CDR3 nucleotides are TGTGCCAGCAGCCAAGGGGGCTACAATGAGCAGTTCTTC.